The clone carrying this TCR beta chain was found many times. The antigen is unknown. Trimming cost V 2 bases and J 8 bases, with 16 bases left between them. This CDR3 is 14 amino acids long. Germline V gives CDR1 SGHRS, CDR2 YFSETQ. The data stem from a study of spatial heterogeneity in lung cancer. A single record per CDR3 protein comes from TCRdb applying MiXCR to the 5' RACE reads. The sample has roughly 9,300 distinct CDR3 sequences; approximately 6% are singletons. Time point reported: sample taken at primary tumor resection. Donors were roughly 72 untreated early-stage non-small cell lung cancer patients. Unsorted whole RNA from tumor, nontumor lung or frozen PBMC underwent sequencing. Whole-study findings and limits: Counts of ubiquitous and regional expanded TCRs tracked ubiquitous and regional nonsynonymous mutations, respectively. Mutation counts in tumors were tracked by counts of expanded intratumoral alpha and beta TCRs.

This TCR was recovered from a male donor with early-stage non-small cell lung cancer. This rearrangement joins TRBV5-1 to TRBJ1-2; D not resolved. The material was lung tumor tissue, obtained at surgery. CDR3 DNA: TGCGCCAGCAGCTTTGGTGCACAGACGCGGGGCTACACCTTC. The encoded protein is CASSFGAQTRGYTF.